The source of this TCR beta chain is a study of blood T cell repertoires in COVID-19. The overall study: Sites across the United States, Italy and Spain contributed samples from acute and convalescent COVID-19.

This CDR3 has 15 residues. Germline loops: CDR1 MNHEY, CDR2 SVGEGT. V dropped 5 bases and J dropped 6; count of bases not matched to a gene: 9. Original analysis: Reference gene primer amplification in the assay estimated nucleated cell counts. TCRdb's copy holds only in-frame clones and misses some; the assay was immunoSEQ multiplex PCR. V and J calls plus clone size are reproduced from that table; the DNA served to infer D and trimming. The repertoire consists of some 66,000 clones, with roughly nine tenths occurring once and the leading ten covering 7.3%. The sequence was obtained from a human donor in a cohort sampled during active COVID-19. The rearrangement joins TRBV6-2 or TRBV6-3 to TRBJ2-1, with 8 bases matching TRBD2. Sequenced sample: peripheral blood. The CDR3 is CASSQYRTSPNEQFF. DNA of the CDR3: TGTGCCAGCAGTCAATACCGGACTAGCCCCAATGAGCAGTTCTTC.